These 30 T cell receptor beta chains came from one sample sequenced in a study of T cells in Graves' hyperthyroidism and ophthalmopathy (dated by TCRdb to about 2019). Preparation of the library involved multiplex PCR. Data came from an Illumina HiSeq 2000. Amplification of TCR beta CDR3 regions was carried out from RNA transcripts. For the first round of RT-PCR on the TCR CDR3, the HTBI primer set was used together with the Qiagen OneStep RT-PCR kit. The public reads were run again by TCRdb, first through fastp at Q25 and then through MiXCR, and only productive beta chains were kept. Entries are consolidated by CDR3 protein sequence, retaining the most common genes and DNA. This sample lists some 250,000 distinct CDR3 sequences; nearly 15% were detected once. The top ten clonotypes cover 30% of the sample. Material for sequencing was blood. These receptors were obtained from a woman between 50 and 59 years old with Graves' hyperthyroidism that later progressed to Graves' ophthalmopathy.

This clonotype was recorded at least ten times. CDR3 DNA sequence: TGTGCCAGCAGTTTAAACCCCGGGGAGCTGTTTTTT. Protein sequence: CASSLNPGELFF. The rearrangement uses TRBV12-3 or TRBV12-4 and TRBJ2-2, with D unresolved. V was clipped by 2 bases and J by 6 bases, with 4 bases between them. CDR3 length: 12 amino acids.

This clonotype was recorded at least ten times. This chain connects TRBV28 to TRBJ2-1; TRBD1 or TRBD2 may be the D gene (6 bases each). From germline, CDR1 is MDHEN and CDR2 SYDVKM. This CDR3 has 16 residues. V shed 6 bases and J shed 0 bases, with 15 bases lying between them. Here the CDR3 DNA reads TGTGCCAGCAGCCATACGGGGGCTAGCTCCTACAATGAGCAGTTCTTC. This codes for CASSHTGASSYNEQFF.

In this sample, this clonotype turned up many times. J is TRBJ2-3 and V is TRBV2; D unresolved. The CDR3 has 13 residues. Trimming cost V 6 bases and J 4 bases, with 11 bases left between them. CDR1 and CDR2 from the germline V gene are SNHLY and FYNNEI. The CDR3 bases are TGTGCCAGCAGGGATAGTTTAGCAGATACGCAGTATTTT. It translates to CASRDSLADTQYF.

This clonotype was seen at least ten times. CDR3 protein: CASSFFSGQLNYGYTF. The CDR3 bases are TGTGCCAGCAGTTTTTTTTCGGGACAGCTTAACTATGGCTACACCTTC. The rearrangement uses TRBV6-1 and TRBJ1-2, with 7 bases matching TRBD1. The germline CDR1 and CDR2 sequences are MNHNS and SASEGT. The V segment lost 5 bases and the J segment 1 base; nucleotides outside the gene matches: 10. CDR3 length: 16 amino acids.

The chain combines TRBV12-5 with TRBJ2-2, with D maybe TRBD2 (6 bases). The V end was cut by 7 bases, the J end by 5 bases, with 11 bases between. The CDR3 is made up of 13 amino acids. CDR1 LGHNT and CDR2 FRNRAP come from the germline V gene. CDR3 sequence (DNA): TGTGCTAGTGCCCTTAGCGGAACCGGGGAGCTGTTTTTT. Its translation is CASALSGTGELFF.

Turning to this clonotype: A much larger clone sits a single nucleotide away, making a read error possible. This chain links TRBV28 with TRBJ1-2; D is unclear. V lost 8 bases to trimming and J lost 4 bases, with 17 bases between them. The CDR3 covers 14 residues. CDR1 MDHEN and CDR2 SYDVKM come from the germline V gene. The CDR3 DNA reads as TGTGCCAGCTGCAGACATCCACCGACCTATGGCTACACCTTC. It is translated as CASCRHPPTYGYTF.

This rearrangement joins TRBV5-6 to TRBJ1-2, with 11 bases fitting TRBD1. This CDR3 contains 14 residues. With 6 bases clipped from V and 3 bases from J, the junction kept 4 bases outside the gene matches. Germline CDR1 is SGHDT and CDR2 is YYEEEE. The CDR3 loop reads CASTRTGGDYGYTF. The CDR3 coding sequence is TGTGCCAGCACCCGGACAGGGGGCGACTATGGCTACACCTTC.

The chain combines TRBV19 with TRBJ2-4; 11 bases are shared with TRBD1. Germline-derived CDR1 and CDR2 are LNHDA and SQIVND (reference sequence). V was clipped by 5 bases and J by 1 base; unmatched bases: 13. CDR3 length equals 19 residues. CDR3 DNA: TGTGCCAGTAGTCCCCTCGGACAGGGGGCTGACTGGGCCAAAAACATTCAGTACTTC. Its protein product is CASSPLGQGADWAKNIQYF.

The rearrangement links TRBV27 to TRBJ2-1; TRBD2 might be the D (5 bases). The CDR3 is 16 amino acids. V lost 2 bases and J lost 0, with 11 bases in between. The germline V gene encodes CDR1 MNHEY and CDR2 SMNVEV (reference sequence). DNA for the CDR3: TGTGCCAGCAGTTTAGTAGCGTTTCGCTCCTACAATGAGCAGTTCTTC. This codes for CASSLVAFRSYNEQFF.

The sample holds many counts of this clonotype. J is TRBJ2-3 and V is TRBV5-1; 7 positions agree with TRBD1. The CDR3 runs to 16 residues. V shed 4 bases, J shed 3 bases, and the junction held 11 bases outside the gene matches. Looked up from germline, CDR1 is SGHRS and CDR2 is YFSETQ. CDR3 protein: CASSQKTGFVTDTQYF. In nucleotides, the CDR3 is TGCGCCAGCAGCCAGAAGACAGGGTTCGTAACAGATACGCAGTATTTT.

In this sample, this clonotype turned up many times. V is TRBV27 and J is TRBJ1-2; D possibly corresponds to TRBD1 (5 bases). The germline CDR1 and CDR2 sequences are MNHEY and SMNVEV (reference sequence). Trimming cost V 8 bases and J 4 bases, with 17 bases left between them. The CDR3 loop spans 14 amino acids. The CDR3 region has the DNA TGTGCCAGCTCCCGGGGCGCTTCATTCTATGGCTACACCTTC. Protein product: CASSRGASFYGYTF.

This clonotype was detected many times. The chain carries TRBV29-1 and TRBJ2-2, with 10 nucleotides matching TRBD1. V lost 6 bases and J lost 3; bases outside the gene matches: 10. The V gene's germline CDR1 is SQVTM and CDR2 ANQGSEA. The CDR3 has 16 residues. This CDR3 is CSVVGGQGLYTGELFF. The CDR3 DNA reads TGCAGCGTGGTAGGGGGACAGGGGCTTTACACCGGGGAGCTGTTTTTT.

There are a few counts of this clonotype. A junction boundary mismatches the germline segment, possibly from a read error. The gene calls are TRBV5-1 and TRBJ2-3; perhaps D is TRBD1 or TRBD2 (5 bases each). Germline CDR1 and CDR2: SGHRS and YFSETQ. The CDR3 totals 12 residues. The CDR3: CTSRELADTQYF. The DNA for the CDR3 is TGCACCAGCAGGGAGCTCGCAGATACGCAGTATTTT.

This clonotype was detected a few times. The DNA for the CDR3 is TGCGCCAGCAGCTCCCGGGGCGTCTCTCCCGGGGAGCTGTTTTTT. As protein: CASSSRGVSPGELFF. V gene TRBV5-1 combines with J gene TRBJ2-2; either TRBD1 or TRBD2 may fit D (5 bases each). Trimming pared 3 bases from V and 6 bases from J, leaving 15 bases between. Germline V gives CDR1 SGHRS, CDR2 YFSETQ. CDR3 length: 15 amino acids.

This clonotype was recorded at least ten times. This chain connects TRBV29-1 to TRBJ2-5; D might be TRBD1 (5 bases). V lost 5 bases to trimming and J lost 3 bases, with 19 bases between them. The CDR3 totals 15 residues. Germline assignment: CDR1 SQVTM and CDR2 ANQGSEA. This chain's CDR3 is CSVQVVGQSKETQYF. The CDR3 DNA sequence: TGCAGCGTTCAGGTCGTTGGACAATCGAAAGAGACCCAGTACTTC.

This clonotype was counted only a few times. This chain connects TRBV25-1 to TRBJ2-7; 11 bases are a match to TRBD2. Trimming took 5 bases from V and 6 from J; bases not matched to a gene: 6. This CDR3 region has 14 residues. The V gene's germline CDR1 is MGHDK and CDR2 SYGVNS. In DNA form, the CDR3 reads TGTGCCAGCAGTATCACTAGCGGGGGATCCGAGCAGTACTTC. This gives the protein CASSITSGGSEQYF.

There are a few counts of this clonotype. As DNA, the CDR3 is TGTGCCAGCAGCTACGGAGGGGCAACTAATGAAAAACTGTTTTTT. It specifies CASSYGGATNEKLFF. The chain links TRBV5-5 to TRBJ1-4; tentatively, D is TRBD1 (5 bases). The CDR3 consists of 15 residues. The germline gives CDR1 SGHKS, CDR2 YYEKEE (reference sequence). V lost 3 bases and J 0 bases, leaving 9 bases between the germline ends.

This clonotype was observed a few times. V usage is TRBV14 and J usage is TRBJ2-3; the match to TRBD2 covers 9 bases. The CDR3 consists of 17 residues. Germline trimming cut 1 base from V and 5 bases from J; bases unmatched to any gene: 10. CDR1 and CDR2 (germline): SGHDN, FVKESK. The CDR3 loop is CASSQAFGTSWLDTQYF. In DNA form, the CDR3 reads TGTGCCAGCAGCCAAGCATTTGGGACTAGCTGGTTAGATACGCAGTATTTT.

The table lists this clonotype with many counts. The chain has TRBV2 and TRBJ2-7, with D unresolved. Germline CDR1 is SNHLY and CDR2 is FYNNEI. The CDR3 has 12 amino acids. With 2 bases removed from V and 4 bases from J, the gap between germline ends came to 6 bases. CDR3 coding DNA: TGTGCCAGCAGTGAACACCCTTACGAGCAGTACTTC. It is translated as CASSEHPYEQYF.

The chain carries TRBV6-1 and TRBJ2-5; 7 bases agree with TRBD2. The CDR3 is made up of 15 amino acids. Germline values: CDR1 MNHNS, CDR2 SASEGT. J was trimmed by 1 base and V by 5 bases; bases with no gene match: 7. The CDR3 region is CASSSTGGSQETQYF. DNA of the CDR3: TGTGCCAGCAGTTCGACGGGAGGCTCCCAAGAGACCCAGTACTTC.

Comment on this clonotype: This may arise from a read error, as a much more abundant clone is one base away. The chain employs TRBV11-2 and TRBJ1-1, with unresolved D. The CDR3 runs to 16 residues. CDR1 is SGHAT and CDR2 is FQNNGV in the germline V gene. The V end was cut by 6 bases, the J end by 2 bases, with 19 bases between. CDR3 nucleotides: TGTGCCAGCAGTTTTGACGGCAATTGGGGTAACACTGAAGCTTTCTTT. As protein: CASSFDGNWGNTEAFF. The full variable domain, in which reference TRBV11-2 and TRBJ1-1 provide the parts outside the CDR3, is EAGVAQSPRYKIIEKRQSVAFWCNPISGHATLYWYQQILGQGPKLLIQFQNNGVVDDSQLPKDRFSAERLKGVDSTLKIQPAKLEDSAVYLCASSFDGNWGNTEAFFGQGTRLTVV.

This clonotype was counted ten times or more. This chain connects TRBV5-1 to TRBJ2-3; D remains unclear. Germline-derived CDR1 and CDR2 are SGHRS and YFSETQ. With 0 bases removed from V and 0 bases from J, the gap between germline ends came to 11 bases. The length of the CDR3 is 16 residues. The CDR3 DNA is TGCGCCAGCAGCTTGGGTTCGAGAGCGAGCACAGATACGCAGTATTTT. It encodes CASSLGSRASTDTQYF.

This clonotype was picked up many times. The V call is TRBV20-1, the J call TRBJ2-3, with D maybe TRBD1 (5 bases). Per germline, CDR1 DFQATT and CDR2 SNEGSKA (reference sequence). There are 13 residues in the CDR3. V lost 1 base, J lost 3 bases, and 8 bases lay in between. CDR3 coding DNA: TGCAGTGCTAGAGCTGGGGCGACAGATACGCAGTATTTT. Its protein product is CSARAGATDTQYF.

This clonotype was seen many times. The chain recombines TRBV7-2 with TRBJ2-3; 8 nucleotides align to TRBD1. V trimming: 3 bases; J trimming: 1 base; junction bases outside the gene matches: 3. This CDR3 contains 15 residues. Germline V gene lookup returns CDR1 SGHTA and CDR2 FQGNSA. The DNA for the CDR3 is TGTGCCAGCAGCTTGGGGACAGGTCGCACAGATACGCAGTATTTT. As protein: CASSLGTGRTDTQYF.

This clonotype showed up many times. The genes are TRBV5-1 and TRBJ2-7; either TRBD1 or TRBD2 may supply D (5 bases each). In germline, CDR1 is SGHRS, CDR2 YFSETQ. Trimming left V 0 bases short and J 7 bases short, with 14 bases between. The CDR3 has 14 residues. CDR3 in DNA: TGCGCCAGCAGCTTGGCCCAGGGTGGGGGAGAGCAGTACTTC. Translating it yields CASSLAQGGGEQYF. Looking up the rest from reference TRBV5-1 and TRBJ2-7 gives the full variable domain: KAGVTQTPRYLIKTRGQQVTLSCSPISGHRSVSWYQQTPGQGLQFLFEYFSETQRNKGNFPGRFSGRQFSNSRSEMNVSTLELGDSALYLCASSLAQGGGEQYFGPGTRLTVT.

This clonotype was recorded at least ten times. The CDR3 DNA sequence: TGTGCCAGCAGCTTATTAGGGTACGATGAGCAGTTCTTC. This gives the protein CASSLLGYDEQFF. The chain uses TRBV7-9 and TRBJ2-1; D is undetermined. The germline V gene encodes CDR1 SEHNR and CDR2 FQNEAQ (reference sequence). This CDR3 is built from 13 residues. The germline V and J ends were trimmed by 2 bases and 8 bases, with 10 bases remaining between them.

The V call is TRBV13, the J call TRBJ2-6; tentatively, D is TRBD1 (6 bases). This CDR3 spans 18 amino acids. CDR1 and CDR2 (germline): PRHDT, FYEKMQ (reference sequence). The germline V and J ends were trimmed by 0 bases and 0 bases, with 12 bases remaining between them. The CDR3 DNA follows: TGTGCCAGCAGCTTAGGTTCGGACAGACGCTCTGGGGCCAACGTCCTGACTTTC. Protein product: CASSLGSDRRSGANVLTF.

This chain links TRBV5-1 with TRBJ2-5, with unresolved D. CDR1 is SGHRS, CDR2 YFSETQ, per germline. This CDR3 comprises 15 residues. Trimming removed 4 bases from V and 6 bases from J, with 19 bases in between. The CDR3 nucleotides read TGCGCCAGCAGCCCGACCCCCGGGCAGGAAAAGACCCAGTACTTC. It encodes CASSPTPGQEKTQYF.

This clonotype was found many times. This chain connects TRBV5-1 to TRBJ1-1, with D hard to call. Germline V gene data show CDR1 as SGHRS and CDR2 as YFSETQ. The germline V and J ends were trimmed by 1 base and 8 bases, with 12 bases remaining between them. The CDR3 has 13 amino acids. Here the CDR3 DNA reads TGCGCCAGCAGCTTGAGGAGTATCGGCGAAGCTTTCTTT. It codes for CASSLRSIGEAFF.

This clonotype was counted at least ten times. V is TRBV6-1 and J is TRBJ2-2, with TRBD2 as a possible D gene (6 bases). The length of the CDR3 is 15 residues. The V gene lost 8 bases and the J gene lost 2 bases, with 15 bases spanning the gap. Germline V lookup: CDR1 MNHNS, CDR2 SASEGT. CDR3 sequence reads: CASLWDSRNTGELFF. Here the CDR3 DNA reads TGTGCCAGCCTTTGGGACTCCCGAAACACCGGGGAGCTGTTTTTT.